These 23 T cell receptor beta chains were all obtained from the same sample, sequenced in a study of blood T cell repertoires in COVID-19. Sequencing used immunoSEQ multiplex PCR; TCRdb keeps in-frame clones, though not all of them. This sample has about 80,000 clones, with around 76% found just once. Material: peripheral blood. Receptor source: a human donor in a cohort sampled during active COVID-19.

The J gene is TRBJ2-2, the V gene TRBV6-2 or TRBV6-3, with D maybe TRBD2 (6 bases). Per germline, CDR1 MNHEY and CDR2 SVGEGT. This CDR3 spans 15 amino acids. V lost 6 bases and J 4 bases, leaving 15 bases between the germline ends. CDR3 in amino acids: CASSSPGVSTGELFF. The CDR3 DNA follows: TGTGCCAGCAGCTCGCCGGGGGTGAGCACCGGGGAGCTGTTTTTT.

This chain links TRBV6-5 with TRBJ1-5, with no clear D. Germline V CDR1 and CDR2: MNHEY, SVGAGI. The CDR3 totals 15 residues. V shed 0 bases and J shed 10 bases, with 16 bases lying between them. CDR3: CASSYSYSPSEPQHF. The CDR3 DNA reads TGTGCCAGCAGTTACTCGTACTCTCCTTCCGAACCCCAGCATTTT.

The V gene is TRBV4-3, the J gene TRBJ2-2; D is ambiguous. V lost 1 base and J lost 8, with 14 bases in between. This CDR3 is built from 15 residues. Germline V lookup: CDR1 LGHNA, CDR2 YSLEER. In DNA form, the CDR3 reads TGCGCCAGCAGCCAAGCGGCTAGTGGATGGGGGGAGCTGTTTTTT. Its translation is CASSQAASGWGELFF.

This rearrangement joins TRBV30 to TRBJ1-3; 8 bases fit TRBD1. Trimming cost V 5 bases and J 2 bases; bases outside gene matches: 5. This CDR3 contains 14 residues. Germline V lookup: CDR1 GTSNPN, CDR2 SVGIG (reference sequence). The CDR3 reads CAWSQGAAGNTIYF. The CDR3 nucleotides read TGTGCCTGGTCTCAGGGGGCAGCTGGAAACACCATATATTTT.

The V gene is TRBV24-1, the J gene TRBJ2-4, with D unclear. The CDR3 totals 12 residues. The germline CDR1 and CDR2 sequences are KGHDR and SFDVKD. The V end was cut by 3 bases, the J end by 5 bases, with 4 bases between. CDR3 residues: CATSDGQNIQYF. The CDR3 DNA sequence: TGTGCCACCAGTGATGGGCAAAACATTCAGTACTTC.

The chain recombines TRBV30 with TRBJ2-1; tentatively, D is TRBD2 (5 bases). There are 15 residues in the CDR3. From germline, CDR1 is GTSNPN and CDR2 SVGIG (reference sequence). The V end lost 7 bases, the J end lost 6 bases, and 22 bases lay between the germline ends. The CDR3 loop is CAYNSRARGINEQFF. CDR3 in DNA: TGTGCCTACAATAGCCGGGCCCGGGGTATCAATGAGCAGTTCTTC.

V and J are TRBV2 and TRBJ1-1; D is possibly TRBD1 (5 bases). CDR1 and CDR2 (germline): SNHLY, FYNNEI. V lost 5 bases, J lost 1 base, and 11 bases lay in between. The CDR3 is 14 amino acids. The chain's CDR3 is CASSSLGQNTEAFF. CDR3 DNA: TGTGCCAGCAGTTCCCTAGGACAGAACACTGAAGCTTTCTTT.

This chain joins TRBV10-1 and TRBJ1-2, with a tentative D call TRBD1 (6 bases). The CDR3 spans 13 residues. V lost 6 bases, J lost 4 bases, and 12 bases lay in between. The germline V gene has CDR1 WNHNN and CDR2 SYGVQD (reference sequence). The CDR3 sequence: CASSRTALYGYTF. The DNA of the CDR3 is TGCGCCAGCAGCCGGACAGCCCTCTATGGCTACACCTTC.

The chain employs TRBV28 and TRBJ2-1; D is ambiguous. Per germline, CDR1 MDHEN and CDR2 SYDVKM. The V and J ends lost 5 bases and 0 bases respectively, with 11 bases between them. The CDR3 covers 15 residues. In DNA form, the CDR3 reads TGTGCCAGCAGTCTCCGTCTAAGCTCCTACAATGAGCAGTTCTTC. This sequence encodes CASSLRLSSYNEQFF.

This sequence joins TRBV6-5 and TRBJ1-2, with D perhaps TRBD1 (6 bases). Germline V gene lookup returns CDR1 MNHEY and CDR2 SVGAGI. CDR3 length: 15 residues. Trimming removed 7 bases from V and 7 bases from J, with 22 bases in between. This CDR3 is CASTLTAGGAGGYTF. The CDR3 region has the DNA TGTGCCAGCACCCTTACGGCGGGGGGCGCGGGTGGCTACACCTTC.

As to this clone: The same CDR3 can be traced to other DNA sequences in this sample. V and J are TRBV19 and TRBJ1-1, with no clear D. V lost 3 bases and J 6 bases, leaving 5 bases between the germline ends. CDR3 length equals 11 residues. CDR1 and CDR2 from the germline V gene are LNHDA and SQIVND (reference sequence). CDR3 amino acids: CASSIFAEAFF. CDR3 coding DNA: TGTGCCAGTAGTATCTTCGCTGAAGCTTTCTTT.

This chain uses TRBV14 with TRBJ1-2; 7 bases fit TRBD1. Germline trimming cut 0 bases from V and 4 bases from J; bases unmatched to any gene: 20. The CDR3 runs 20 residues. Per the germline V gene, CDR1 is SGHDN and CDR2 is FVKESK. DNA of the CDR3: TGTGCCAGCAGCCAAGATCACAGGGGAATAGGGTCAAGAAAATCCTATGGCTACACCTTC. It codes for CASSQDHRGIGSRKSYGYTF. Filled out from reference TRBV14 and TRBJ1-2, the complete variable domain reads EAGVTQFPSHSVIEKGQTVTLRCDPISGHDNLYWYRRVMGKEIKFLLHFVKESKQDESGMPNNRFLAERTGGTYSTLKVQPAELEDSGVYFCASSQDHRGIGSRKSYGYTFGSGTRLTVV.

V usage is TRBV7-9 and J usage is TRBJ1-2, with D maybe TRBD1 (6 bases). Trimming cost V 1 base and J 0 bases, with 9 bases left between them. Germline V gene data show CDR1 as SEHNR and CDR2 as FQNEAQ (reference sequence). The CDR3 is 15 amino acids. The CDR3 sequence is CASSLDRDPNYGYTF. CDR3 in DNA: TGTGCCAGCAGCTTAGACAGGGATCCTAACTATGGCTACACCTTC.

The chain carries TRBV24-1 and TRBJ1-3, with 8 bases that match TRBD1. Germline lookup yields CDR1 KGHDR and CDR2 SFDVKD. There are 17 residues in the CDR3. V was pared by 4 bases and J by 0 bases, with 7 bases of the junction left unmatched. CDR3 sequence (DNA): TGTGCCACCAGTGACCCCGGACAGGGAAGCTCTGGAAACACCATATATTTT. Protein product: CATSDPGQGSSGNTIYF.

This chain links TRBV5-6 with TRBJ2-5; the D gene is possibly TRBD1 (6 bases). This CDR3 region has 13 residues. The germline V and J ends were trimmed by 0 bases and 4 bases, with 7 bases remaining between them. Germline CDR1 reads SGHDT; CDR2 reads YYEEEE. This CDR3 is CASSLEGGETQYF. In DNA form, the CDR3 reads TGTGCCAGCAGCTTGGAAGGGGGAGAGACCCAGTACTTC.

In its sample, this clone was seen once. The chain couples TRBV12-3 or TRBV12-4 to TRBJ2-6; tentatively, D is TRBD2 (5 bases). V was trimmed by 10 bases and J by 3 bases, leaving 7 bases between them. This CDR3 is built from 12 residues. CDR3: CATGGGANVLTF. The CDR3 DNA reads as TGTGCCACCGGAGGTGGGGCCAACGTCCTGACTTTC.

The V gene is TRBV28, the J gene TRBJ2-5; 10 positions agree with TRBD2. V trimming: 6 bases; J trimming: 6 bases; junction bases outside the gene matches: 19. The germline gives CDR1 MDHEN, CDR2 SYDVKM. This CDR3 has 18 amino acids. The CDR3 here is CASSPPPTFSGGRKTQYF. The CDR3 nucleotides are TGTGCCAGCAGCCCACCCCCGACATTTAGCGGGGGGAGAAAGACCCAGTACTTC.

In its sample, this clone was seen once. V usage is TRBV27 and J usage is TRBJ2-3; 8 nucleotides align to TRBD2. This CDR3 contains 15 residues. Losses at the gene ends were 6 bases for V and 6 bases for J; bases not matched to a gene: 11. CDR1 is MNHEY, CDR2 SMNVEV, per germline (reference sequence). The CDR3 DNA sequence: TGTGCCAGCAGCCGTCCGGGACTAGAAGGGGATACGCAGTATTTT. Translating it yields CASSRPGLEGDTQYF.

This CDR3 is CSAGQGRGDEQFF. In nucleotides, the CDR3 is TGCAGCGCCGGACAGGGGAGAGGAGATGAGCAGTTCTTC. J is TRBJ2-1 and V is TRBV29-1; TRBD1 agrees at 9 bases. V lost 7 bases, J lost 8 bases, and 9 bases stayed unmatched. The CDR3 has 13 residues. Germline CDR1 reads SQVTM; CDR2 reads ANQGSEA.

The rearrangement joins TRBV7-2 to TRBJ2-1; D not resolved. The CDR3 sequence is 13 residues long. The V gene's germline CDR1 is SGHTA and CDR2 FQGNSA. With 1 base removed from V and 6 bases from J, the gap between germline ends came to 7 bases. In DNA form, the CDR3 reads TGTGCCAGCAGCTTAGTTGGCAGCAATGAGCAGTTCTTC. Residues: CASSLVGSNEQFF.

The count of this clone is one. The gene calls are TRBV19 and TRBJ2-4, with TRBD2 matching over 7 bases. Germline loops: CDR1 LNHDA, CDR2 SQIVND (reference sequence). J gave up 11 bases and V 5 bases, and 12 bases lay outside the gene matches. CDR3 length equals 14 residues. DNA of the CDR3: TGTGCCAGTAGTCCCCAGCCGACCAGCGGGGTTCAGTACTTC. Its protein is CASSPQPTSGVQYF.

This chain uses TRBV27 with TRBJ2-7, with D perhaps matching TRBD1 (6 bases). Per germline, CDR1 MNHEY and CDR2 SMNVEV (reference sequence). Trimming shortened V by 3 bases and J by 2 bases, and 8 bases separated the two germline ends. This CDR3 comprises 13 residues. The CDR3 reads CASSFGDTYEQYF. The CDR3 bases are TGTGCCAGCAGTTTCGGGGACACCTACGAGCAGTACTTC.

The V gene is TRBV10-3, the J gene TRBJ2-2; 10 bases match TRBD1. After removal of 6 bases from V and 4 bases from J, the junction contained 5 bases not matched to a gene. Germline V gives CDR1 ENHRY, CDR2 SYGVKD. This CDR3 region has 15 residues. CDR3 sequence reads: CAIRRTGGSTGELFF. In DNA, the CDR3 is TGTGCCATCAGGCGGACAGGGGGGAGCACCGGGGAGCTGTTTTTT.